These 5 T cell receptor beta chains were all obtained from the same sample, sequenced in a study of T cell responses to AZD1222 COVID-19 vaccine. Profiling relied on immunoSEQ multiplex PCR, and the TCRdb table lists in-frame clones only, not all of them. The sample yields about 130,000 clones, roughly 93% seen once. The specimen was peripheral blood, collected on day 0 of AZD1222 vaccination. These TCRs come from an adult in good health.

The chain combines TRBV10-3 with TRBJ1-2; D call uncertain. From germline, CDR1 is ENHRY and CDR2 SYGVKD. The CDR3 consists of 14 residues. V lost 4 bases, J lost 6 bases, and 15 bases lay in between. CDR3 coding DNA: TGTGCCATCAGTGCCGCGCAGGCTCAGGATGGCTACACCTTC. It yields the protein CAISAAQAQDGYTF.

V usage is TRBV5-5 and J usage is TRBJ1-6; D is ambiguous. Trimming removed 4 bases from V and 7 bases from J, with 12 bases in between. The CDR3 has 14 residues. Germline-derived CDR1 and CDR2 are SGHKS and YYEKEE (reference sequence). The CDR3 here is CASSLTPGNSPLHF. Written as DNA, the CDR3 is TGTGCCAGCAGCCTGACCCCCGGGAATTCACCCCTCCACTTT.

The V gene is TRBV12-5, the J gene TRBJ1-2; no definite D call. V lost 3 bases and J 3 bases, leaving 5 bases between the germline ends. The germline gives CDR1 LGHNT, CDR2 FRNRAP. This CDR3 spans 12 amino acids. The CDR3 region has the DNA TGTGCTAGTGGTTTCCTCCACTATGGCTACACCTTC. Translated: CASGFLHYGYTF.

The rearrangement links TRBV7-9 to TRBJ2-7; D ambiguous. In germline, CDR1 is SEHNR, CDR2 FQNEAQ (reference sequence). V was cut by 4 bases and J by 1 base, with 5 bases left in between. The length of the CDR3 is 12 residues. The CDR3 coding sequence is TGTGCCAGCAGCTCCTCATCCTACGAGCAGTACTTC. This codes for CASSSSSYEQYF.

The chain links TRBV10-3 to TRBJ1-2; D uncertain. Germline CDR1 is ENHRY and CDR2 is SYGVKD. V was trimmed by 2 bases and J by 8 bases, leaving 12 bases between them. This CDR3 is built from 13 residues. The CDR3 region has the DNA TGTGCCATCAGTGAGGAGGAGGACCGAGGCTACACCTTC. Protein: CAISEEEDRGYTF.